This T cell receptor beta chain was profiled in a study of cytomegalovirus exposure and HLA in healthy donors. The CDR3 is made up of 18 amino acids. The germline V gene has CDR1 SGHRS and CDR2 YFSETQ. The ends lost 0 bases at V and 0 bases at J; junction bases unmatched: 9. Primers for the PCR totalled 60 Vbeta and 13 Jbeta. The repertoire was sequenced with immunoSEQ multiplex PCR; TCRdb's copy has only in-frame clones and lacks some. The sample holds roughly 70,000 clones; 74% are singletons and the top ten take approximately 10%. Sequencing was done on a sample of PBMCs. The chain recombines TRBV5-1 with TRBJ2-7; TRBD2 agrees at 10 bases. The TCR originated in a human donor in good health. CDR3 sequence: CASSLDASGSIISYEQYF. In DNA, the CDR3 is TGCGCCAGCAGCTTGGATGCTAGCGGGAGTATTATCTCCTACGAGCAGTACTTC.